Shown below are 28 T cell receptor beta chains from a single sample sequenced in a study of early T cells in non-severe SARS-CoV-2 infection. TCRdb recomputed calls from the 5' RACE reads with MiXCR, one row per CDR3 protein. In the table there are 60,000 or so distinct CDR3 sequences, roughly 13% of which are singletons. The sequenced sample was whole blood. Every receptor here comes from an adult who was a healthcare worker with PCR-confirmed SARS-CoV-2 infection or an uninfected control (not recorded which).

V is TRBV14 and J is TRBJ2-1, with 14 bases aligning to TRBD2. The germline V gene encodes CDR1 SGHDN and CDR2 FVKESK. This CDR3 has 16 amino acids. Germline trimming cut 6 bases from V and 6 bases from J; bases unmatched to any gene: 7. DNA of the CDR3: TGTGCCAGCAGGCCAAGGGGGACTAGCGGGAGCAATGAGCAGTTCTTC. It codes for CASRPRGTSGSNEQFF.

The table lists this clonotype with many counts. This chain joins TRBV6-5 and TRBJ2-7, with 11 bases that match TRBD2. J was trimmed by 0 bases and V by 2 bases; bases with no gene match: 3. The germline CDR1 and CDR2 sequences are MNHEY and SVGAGI. There are 16 residues in the CDR3. CDR3 nucleotides: TGTGCCAGCAGTTACGGGACTAGCGGAAGCTCCTACGAGCAGTACTTC. As protein: CASSYGTSGSSYEQYF.

The rearrangement joins TRBV18 to TRBJ2-7, with a weak D call TRBD2 (6 bases). The V gene's germline CDR1 is KGHSH and CDR2 LQKENI. Trimming left V 3 bases short and J 4 bases short, with 19 bases between. This CDR3 is built from 16 residues. Written as DNA, the CDR3 is TGTGCCAGCTCACCGCTCGGGGACTTGGGGACTTACGAGCAGTACTTC. Amino acid sequence: CASSPLGDLGTYEQYF.

The V and J genes are TRBV7-2 and TRBJ2-1; TRBD2 aligns across 13 bases. The J segment lost 12 bases and the V segment lost 4 bases, leaving 6 bases of the junction unmatched. The CDR3 is 14 residues long. Germline loops: CDR1 SGHTA, CDR2 FQGNSA. CDR3 DNA: TGTGCCAGCAGCTCATGGACTAGCGGGAGAGGGCAGTTCTTC. Translated: CASSSWTSGRGQFF.

At least ten counts were recorded for this clonotype. This sequence joins TRBV28 and TRBJ1-6, with D perhaps matching TRBD1 (6 bases). The germline CDR1 and CDR2 sequences are MDHEN and SYDVKM. Trimming stripped 4 bases from V and 6 bases from J, with 10 bases between. The CDR3 is 14 amino acids. Here the CDR3 reads CASSSYRANSPLHF. The CDR3 nucleotides are TGTGCCAGCAGTTCCTACAGGGCTAATTCACCCCTCCACTTT.

This clonotype was detected a few times. J is TRBJ2-1 and V is TRBV7-2; unclear D gene. The CDR3 extends over 11 amino acids. V lost 8 bases, J lost 2 bases, and 4 bases lay in between. Per germline, CDR1 SGHTA and CDR2 FQGNSA. The CDR3: CASGAYNEQFF. CDR3 in DNA: TGTGCCAGCGGTGCCTACAATGAGCAGTTCTTC.

This clonotype was found a few times. J is TRBJ2-3 and V is TRBV11-2; no clear D. Trimming left V 5 bases short and J 3 bases short, with 24 bases between. The CDR3 covers 18 residues. The germline CDR1 and CDR2 sequences are SGHAT and FQNNGV. CDR3: CASSPLPPVASRTDTQYF. CDR3 DNA: TGTGCCAGCAGCCCCCTGCCCCCAGTGGCTAGTCGGACAGATACGCAGTATTTT.

A few counts support this clonotype. This rearrangement joins TRBV9 to TRBJ2-2; D is undetermined. The CDR3 runs to 12 residues. The V end was cut by 0 bases, the J end by 8 bases, with 5 bases between. The germline CDR1 and CDR2 sequences are SGDLS and YYNGEE. CDR3 nucleotides: TGTGCCAGCAGCGTAGAGGAGGGGGAGCTGTTTTTT. Translation gives CASSVEEGELFF. Full variable domain (outside the CDR3, taken from reference TRBV9 and TRBJ2-2): DSGVTQTPKHLITATGQRVTLRCSPRSGDLSVYWYQQSLDQGLQFLIQYYNGEERAKGNILERFSAQQFPDLHSELNLSSLELGDSALYFCASSVEEGELFFGEGSRLTVL.

This clonotype was counted ten times or more. V and J are TRBV10-3 and TRBJ1-2; 7 bases fit TRBD1. This CDR3 is built from 11 residues. Per the germline V gene, CDR1 is ENHRY and CDR2 is SYGVKD. Trimming removed 8 bases from V and 5 bases from J; junction bases left unmatched: 2. CDR3 amino acids: CAIGQEYGYTF. The CDR3 DNA is TGTGCCATCGGACAGGAATATGGCTACACCTTC.

This clonotype has only a few counts. The rearrangement links TRBV4-2 to TRBJ2-7; TRBD2 aligns across 8 bases. J lost 6 bases, V lost 0 bases, and 10 bases had no gene match. The germline CDR1 and CDR2 sequences are LGHNA and YNFKEQ. The CDR3 totals 16 residues. CDR3 amino acids: CASSQDLAGTPGEQYF. CDR3 bases: TGTGCCAGCAGCCAAGATTTAGCGGGGACACCCGGCGAGCAGTACTTC.

This clonotype has only a few counts. The chain links TRBV9 to TRBJ1-1; D is possibly TRBD1 (5 bases). Germline loops: CDR1 SGDLS, CDR2 YYNGEE. This CDR3 comprises 13 residues. V was pared by 3 bases and J by 4 bases, with 10 bases between. The CDR3 spells CASSAYGGTEAFF. In DNA, the CDR3 is TGTGCCAGCAGCGCATACGGGGGCACTGAAGCTTTCTTT.

This clonotype has ten or more counts. This rearrangement joins TRBV7-3 to TRBJ2-7; TRBD1 might be the D (6 bases). Germline CDR1 reads SGHTA; CDR2 reads FQGTGA. Trimming pared 3 bases from V and 4 bases from J, leaving 13 bases between. The CDR3 consists of 14 residues. The CDR3 DNA is TGTGCCAGCAGCTTGGGGGCAGGGGAATACGAGCAGTACTTC. This encodes CASSLGAGEYEQYF.

This clonotype was recorded a few times. The rearrangement links TRBV12-3 or TRBV12-4 to TRBJ2-1; tentative D call: TRBD2 (6 bases). V lost 3 bases, J lost 8 bases, and 8 bases lay in between. The CDR3 consists of 12 residues. In DNA, the CDR3 is TGTGCCAGCAGTTTTACGGGAGATGAGCAGTTCTTC. It specifies CASSFTGDEQFF.

This clonotype was picked up many times. V is TRBV7-6 and J is TRBJ2-1; 12 bases agree with TRBD1. The junction had 5 bases not matched to a gene; V was cut back by 5 bases and J by 9 bases. From germline, CDR1 is SGHVS and CDR2 FNYEAQ. CDR3 length equals 14 residues. The CDR3: CASSRDRGRGEQFF. The DNA for the CDR3 is TGTGCCAGCAGCCGGGACAGGGGGCGCGGTGAGCAGTTCTTC.

This clonotype was observed many times. The chain recombines TRBV29-1 with TRBJ2-7; TRBD2 is a possible D gene (6 bases). With 4 bases removed from V and 0 bases from J, the gap between germline ends came to 7 bases. Germline V gene lookup returns CDR1 SQVTM and CDR2 ANQGSEA. The CDR3 runs 12 residues. The CDR3 DNA reads TGCAGCGTTGGGGAGGACTCCTACGAGCAGTACTTC. This gives the protein CSVGEDSYEQYF.

This clonotype was found many times. The V call is TRBV7-6, the J call TRBJ2-1; no definite D call. V lost 6 bases and J lost 0, with 15 bases in between. The V gene's germline CDR1 is SGHVS and CDR2 FNYEAQ. The CDR3 is 16 amino acids. The CDR3 loop is CASSHSPHSSYNEQFF. Written as DNA, the CDR3 is TGTGCCAGCAGTCATTCCCCTCACAGCTCCTACAATGAGCAGTTCTTC.

This chain links TRBV6-1 with TRBJ2-1, with a possible D match to TRBD1 (6 bases). V was cut by 6 bases and J by 4 bases, with 13 bases left in between. The germline V gene has CDR1 MNHNS and CDR2 SASEGT. The CDR3 loop spans 14 amino acids. CDR3: CASRGNRVYNEQFF. CDR3 DNA: TGTGCCAGCAGGGGAAACAGGGTTTACAATGAGCAGTTCTTC.

V and J are TRBV4-2 and TRBJ2-1; the D gene is possibly TRBD1 (6 bases). V was trimmed by 2 bases and J by 3 bases, leaving 17 bases between them. This CDR3 is 17 amino acids long. From germline, CDR1 is LGHNA and CDR2 YNFKEQ. The CDR3, as DNA: TGTGCCAGCAGCCAATCGTGGGGGCGGGCAGTCTACAATGAGCAGTTCTTC. Its protein is CASSQSWGRAVYNEQFF.

This clonotype was detected a few times. V and J are TRBV5-1 and TRBJ2-3, with a weak D call TRBD2 (7 bases). Germline CDR1 is SGHRS and CDR2 is YFSETQ. V was pared by 4 bases and J by 1 base, with 16 bases between. This CDR3 comprises 16 residues. In nucleotides, the CDR3 is TGCGCCAGCAGCCGGGGGGCTACCTCTGGCACAGATACGCAGTATTTT. Amino acids: CASSRGATSGTDTQYF.

There are a few counts of this clonotype. The gene calls are TRBV5-1 and TRBJ1-2; 8 bases match TRBD1. The junction had 6 bases not matched to a gene; V was cut back by 0 bases and J by 8 bases. Germline loops: CDR1 SGHRS, CDR2 YFSETQ. The length of the CDR3 is 14 residues. The CDR3, as DNA: TGCGCCAGCAGCTTGGAGGCAGGGGGCCTAGGCTACACCTTC. Residues: CASSLEAGGLGYTF.

V gene TRBV19 combines with J gene TRBJ2-7; no clear D gene. The V end lost 3 bases, the J end lost 4 bases, and 13 bases lay between the germline ends. The V gene's germline CDR1 is LNHDA and CDR2 SQIVND (reference sequence). The CDR3 extends over 14 amino acids. The CDR3 nucleotides read TGTGCCAGTAGTATTGCCTTGGCCAATTACGAGCAGTACTTC. The encoded protein is CASSIALANYEQYF.

The CDR3 region has the DNA TGCAGTGCTAGAAGGACAGGGGGCTCGGATGAGCAGTTCTTC. Translation: CSARRTGGSDEQFF. The rearrangement links TRBV20-1 to TRBJ2-1, with 11 positions matching TRBD1. This CDR3 has 14 amino acids. CDR1 and CDR2 from the germline V gene are DFQATT and SNEGSKA (reference sequence). V lost 2 bases to trimming and J lost 8 bases; unmatched junction nucleotides: 5.

This clonotype has more than one count but fewer than ten. The genes are TRBV7-9 and TRBJ2-7; TRBD2 agrees at 10 bases. Germline CDR1 SEHNR, CDR2 FQNEAQ (reference sequence). Trimming cost V 4 bases and J 6 bases; bases outside gene matches: 6. CDR3 length: 14 residues. As DNA, the CDR3 is TGTGCCAGCAGCTCACTAGCGGGGATCTCCGAGCAGTACTTC. It specifies CASSSLAGISEQYF.

Only a few counts were recorded for this clonotype. This chain joins TRBV6-4 and TRBJ2-3, with D unclear. Looked up from germline, CDR1 is MRHNA and CDR2 is SNTAGT. Trimming took off 6 bases at V and 0 bases at J, with 10 bases between the two ends. The CDR3 is made up of 14 amino acids. CDR3 in DNA: TGTGCCAGCAGAAAACAAGGGAGCACAGATACGCAGTATTTT. Translated: CASRKQGSTDTQYF.

This clonotype showed up many times. The chain employs TRBV7-9 and TRBJ1-2; TRBD1 aligns across 11 bases. This CDR3 has 14 amino acids. The germline gives CDR1 SEHNR, CDR2 FQNEAQ (reference sequence). J lost 7 bases, V lost 3 bases, and 4 bases had no gene match. The CDR3: CASSLDRGLVGYTF. CDR3 DNA: TGTGCCAGCAGCTTGGACAGGGGGCTCGTTGGCTACACCTTC. The full variable domain, in which reference TRBV7-9 and TRBJ1-2 provide the parts outside the CDR3, is DTGVSQNPRHKITKRGQNVTFRCDPISEHNRLYWYRQTLGQGPEFLTYFQNEAQLEKSRLLSDRFSAERPKGSFSTLEIQRTEQGDSAMYLCASSLDRGLVGYTFGSGTRLTVV.

A few counts support this clonotype. This chain connects TRBV7-9 to TRBJ2-1; 14 positions agree with TRBD2. The CDR3 is 16 amino acids. Germline lookup yields CDR1 SEHNR and CDR2 FQNEAQ (reference sequence). Germline trimming cut 5 bases from V and 5 bases from J; bases unmatched to any gene: 5. This CDR3 reads CASSPRLAGGHNEQFF. Written as DNA, the CDR3 is TGTGCCAGCAGCCCGAGACTAGCGGGAGGGCACAATGAGCAGTTCTTC.

This clonotype was recorded a few times. This rearrangement joins TRBV7-9 to TRBJ1-1; 7 bases are a match to TRBD1. V shed 3 bases, J shed 6 bases, and the junction held 4 bases outside the gene matches. CDR1 SEHNR and CDR2 FQNEAQ come from the germline V gene (reference sequence). This CDR3 contains 13 residues. As DNA, the CDR3 is TGTGCCAGCAGCTTCGCCGGGACAGCTGAAGCTTTCTTT. Translated: CASSFAGTAEAFF.

This clonotype was seen more than once but under ten times. The V and J genes are TRBV5-1 and TRBJ2-7; 8 positions agree with TRBD1. The CDR3 loop spans 14 amino acids. With V trimmed by 1 base and J by 3 bases, 3 bases remained unmatched. Germline V gene lookup returns CDR1 SGHRS and CDR2 YFSETQ. In nucleotides, the CDR3 is TGCGCCAGCAGCTTGTGGACAGGGAACTACGAGCAGTACTTC. Protein product: CASSLWTGNYEQYF.